This passage covers 17 T cell receptor beta chains from one sample sequenced in a study of OX40 agonist ivuxolimab in advanced cancers. Library construction relied on the immunoSEQ multiplex PCR assay. TCRdb provides this immuneACCESS table in a form limited to in-frame rearrangements. Some clones are lacking; in checked studies, under half of them reflect an unresolved V gene, and why the rest are absent is not known. Here the sample has about 44,000 clones; 85% to 95% occur a single time. The ten largest clones add up to around 15% of the sample. Source: CD4+ or CD8+ T cells sorted from blood, taken in a trial of the OX40 agonist ivuxolimab. Receptors originate from an adult with an advanced solid tumor such as melanoma, head and neck, liver or kidney cancer.

This chain links TRBV6-4 with TRBJ1-2, with D unresolved. This CDR3 spans 13 amino acids. V gave up 3 bases and J gave up 8 bases, with 13 bases separating them. The germline gives CDR1 MRHNA, CDR2 SNTAGT. DNA for the CDR3: TGTGCCAGCAGTGAAGAGGGCACGGGGGGCTACACCTTC. It specifies CASSEEGTGGYTF.

The V gene is TRBV5-5, the J gene TRBJ2-5, with TRBD1 as a possible D gene (6 bases). The assigned J gene may be wrong: the sequence end matches TRBJ2-7 better. The CDR3 runs 15 residues. Germline CDR1 SGHKS, CDR2 YYEKEE (reference sequence). CDR3 region: CASSYGQTSSYEQYF. CDR3 in DNA: TGTGCCAGCAGCTACGGACAGACGAGCTCCTACGAGCAGTACTTC.

V usage is TRBV28 and J usage is TRBJ2-2; D is unresolved. Trimming pared 3 bases from V and 2 bases from J, leaving 13 bases between. Germline CDR1 MDHEN, CDR2 SYDVKM. This CDR3 has 16 residues. CDR3 DNA: TGTGCCAGCAGTTTTGTCGCGAGAGGCAACACCGGGGAGCTGTTTTTT. Protein product: CASSFVARGNTGELFF. Filled out from reference TRBV28 and TRBJ2-2, the complete variable domain reads DVKVTQSSRYLVKRTGEKVFLECVQDMDHENMFWYRQDPGLGLRLIYFSYDVKMKEKGDIPEGYSVSREKKERFSLILESASTNQTSMYLCASSFVARGNTGELFFGEGSRLTVL.

In its sample, this clone was seen once. V gene TRBV27 combines with J gene TRBJ2-5, with D uncertain. The V gene's germline CDR1 is MNHEY and CDR2 SMNVEV (reference sequence). The CDR3 has 14 amino acids. V shed 2 bases and J shed 0 bases, with 7 bases lying between them. The CDR3 is CASSLEGYQETQYF. CDR3 sequence (DNA): TGTGCCAGCAGTTTAGAAGGGTACCAAGAGACCCAGTACTTC.

V gene TRBV9 combines with J gene TRBJ1-1, with D hard to call. The V gene's germline CDR1 is SGDLS and CDR2 YYNGEE. This CDR3 has 12 residues. V lost 4 bases and J lost 4, with 8 bases in between. CDR3 bases: TGTGCCAGCAGCCCCCCCGTCACTGAAGCTTTCTTT. Translating gives CASSPPVTEAFF.

The J gene is TRBJ2-1, the V gene TRBV7-3; TRBD2 agrees at 7 bases. The CDR3 covers 16 residues. V lost 3 bases and J lost 0; bases outside the gene matches: 5. Germline-derived CDR1 and CDR2 are SGHTA and FQGTGA. The CDR3 sequence: CASSFSGPSSYNEQFF. The CDR3 coding sequence is TGTGCCAGCAGCTTTAGCGGGCCTAGCTCCTACAATGAGCAGTTCTTC.

The rearrangement links TRBV10-3 to TRBJ1-2; D might be TRBD1 (6 bases). Germline CDR1 and CDR2: ENHRY and SYGVKD. The CDR3 length is 13 residues. The germline V and J ends were trimmed by 6 bases and 5 bases, with 13 bases remaining between them. The CDR3 sequence: CAISETGKYGYTF. As DNA, the CDR3 is TGTGCCATCAGCGAGACAGGAAAATATGGCTACACCTTC.

The V and J genes are TRBV28 and TRBJ2-7; possibly TRBD1 or TRBD2 for D (5 bases each). The CDR3 covers 16 residues. Germline V CDR1 and CDR2: MDHEN, SYDVKM. The V gene lost 3 bases and the J gene lost 1 base, with 16 bases spanning the gap. DNA of the CDR3: TGTGCCAGCAGTTTGGGGGATACGTCTATTTCCTACGAGCAGTACTTC. It codes for CASSLGDTSISYEQYF.

This chain connects TRBV19 to TRBJ1-5; 7 nucleotides agree with TRBD1. Germline V gives CDR1 LNHDA, CDR2 SQIVND (reference sequence). The CDR3 contains 17 residues. The trim removed 3 bases at V and 6 bases at J, leaving 14 bases unmatched. CDR3 DNA: TGTGCCAGTAGTATTGAGGCAGGGGGTAAGAGAAGTCAGCCCCAGCATTTT. Translation gives CASSIEAGGKRSQPQHF.

V gene TRBV10-3 combines with J gene TRBJ1-2; D gene unclear. The V gene lost 6 bases and the J gene lost 1 base, with 6 bases spanning the gap. Germline CDR1 and CDR2: ENHRY and SYGVKD. CDR3 length equals 12 residues. The CDR3 region is CAISLINYGYTF. The DNA for the CDR3 is TGTGCCATCAGCCTGATTAACTATGGCTACACCTTC.

J is TRBJ2-5 and V is TRBV13; D is possibly TRBD1 (6 bases). The CDR3 contains 15 residues. Germline assignment: CDR1 PRHDT and CDR2 FYEKMQ (reference sequence). Trimming left V 0 bases short and J 0 bases short, with 8 bases between. For the CDR3, the DNA is TGTGCCAGCAGCTTAGGTCCAGGGGACCAAGAGACCCAGTACTTC. It is translated as CASSLGPGDQETQYF.

This chain connects TRBV30 to TRBJ1-1; D not certain. Germline values: CDR1 GTSNPN, CDR2 SVGIG (reference sequence). The V and J ends lost 2 bases and 4 bases respectively, with 5 bases between them. The CDR3 contains 11 residues. The DNA for the CDR3 is TGTGCCTGGAGTTCGGGCACTGAAGCTTTCTTT. Protein: CAWSSGTEAFF. The variable domain in full, with the rest retrieved from reference TRBV30 and TRBJ1-1, is SQTIHQWPATLVQPVGSPLSLECTVEGTSNPNLYWYRQAAGRGLQLLFYSVGIGQISSEVPQNLSASRPQDRQFILSSKKLLLSDSGFYLCAWSSGTEAFFGQGTRLTVV.

The J gene is TRBJ2-7, the V gene TRBV27; no clear D gene. CDR1 is MNHEY and CDR2 is SMNVEV in the germline V gene (reference sequence). This CDR3 is built from 14 residues. The germline V and J ends were trimmed by 2 bases and 5 bases, with 13 bases remaining between them. CDR3 in amino acids: CASSLDGGPDEQYF. The CDR3 bases are TGTGCCAGCAGTTTAGACGGCGGCCCCGACGAGCAGTACTTC.

The chain combines TRBV9 with TRBJ2-5; 8 positions agree with TRBD2. The trim removed 0 bases at V and 2 bases at J, leaving 6 bases unmatched. The CDR3 sequence is 16 residues long. In germline, CDR1 is SGDLS, CDR2 YYNGEE. DNA of the CDR3: TGTGCCAGCAGCGTAGAAGGCGGGGGGCCACAAGAGACCCAGTACTTC. It encodes CASSVEGGGPQETQYF.

J is TRBJ1-1 and V is TRBV28; D perhaps matches TRBD1 (5 bases). Germline V gene lookup returns CDR1 MDHEN and CDR2 SYDVKM. The CDR3 is 14 residues long. Trimming shortened V by 7 bases and J by 4 bases, and 16 bases separated the two germline ends. The CDR3 DNA reads as TGTGCCAGCAAAGTCACGGCAAGGGGCACTGAAGCTTTCTTT. Translated, it gives CASKVTARGTEAFF. Full variable domain (remainder filled in from reference TRBV28 and TRBJ1-1): DVKVTQSSRYLVKRTGEKVFLECVQDMDHENMFWYRQDPGLGLRLIYFSYDVKMKEKGDIPEGYSVSREKKERFSLILESASTNQTSMYLCASKVTARGTEAFFGQGTRLTVV.

In its sample, this clone was seen once. The chain links TRBV27 to TRBJ2-1; the match to TRBD2 covers 8 bases. Germline CDR1 reads MNHEY; CDR2 reads SMNVEV (reference sequence). V gave up 0 bases and J gave up 8 bases; unmatched junction bases: 15. This CDR3 spans 18 amino acids. The CDR3 DNA sequence: TGTGCCAGCAGTTTATCGCCCCACTCGGGACTAGATTTGTATGAGCAGTTCTTC. The encoded protein is CASSLSPHSGLDLYEQFF.

This chain connects TRBV5-6 to TRBJ2-7, with D unresolved. From germline, CDR1 is SGHDT and CDR2 YYEEEE. Trimming cost V 1 base and J 7 bases, with 9 bases left between them. The CDR3 is 12 residues long. CDR3 in DNA: TGTGCCAGCAGCTTGACCGAGAGGGAGCAGTACTTC. Protein: CASSLTEREQYF.